A single sample gave rise to the 13 T cell receptor beta chains below, sequenced in a study of monozygotic twins with inflammatory bowel disease. No DNA is given; TCRdb re-called the 5' RACE reads and lists each CDR3 protein once. This sample's table has about 330,000 distinct CDR3 sequences. The sample was blood. The receptors derive from a human donor with ulcerative colitis or Crohn's disease, or a healthy co-twin of an affected twin (not recorded which).

V and J are TRBV13 and TRBJ1-1; the TCRdb D gene call, TRBD1, has no DNA to confirm it. The CDR3 extends over 14 amino acids. Germline assignment: CDR1 PRHDT and CDR2 FYEKMQ (reference sequence). The CDR3: CASSLGDRVGEAFF.

The chain uses TRBV11-2 and TRBJ1-1. CDR3 length equals 13 residues. CDR1 and CDR2 (germline): SGHAT, FQNNGV. This CDR3 reads CASSRTRSTEAFF. Full variable domain (rest looked up from reference TRBV11-2 and TRBJ1-1): EAGVAQSPRYKIIEKRQSVAFWCNPISGHATLYWYQQILGQGPKLLIQFQNNGVVDDSQLPKDRFSAERLKGVDSTLKIQPAKLEDSAVYLCASSRTRSTEAFFGQGTRLTVV.

The J gene is TRBJ2-7, the V gene TRBV29-1; TCRdb picks TRBD1, but there is no DNA to check that call. Germline loops: CDR1 SQVTM, CDR2 ANQGSEA. This CDR3 spans 13 amino acids. CDR3 region: CSVVQGYMGEQYF.

The V and J genes are TRBV20-1 and TRBJ2-2; TCRdb returns TRBD2, unconfirmable since there is no DNA. The germline V gene encodes CDR1 DFQATT and CDR2 SNEGSKA (reference sequence). CDR3 length: 16 residues. The chain's CDR3 is CSASTSGEGGTGELFF.

The chain links TRBV5-1 to TRBJ2-7; TCRdb's assignment of TRBD2 cannot be checked, as there is no DNA. The CDR3 is made up of 17 amino acids. Germline loops: CDR1 SGHRS, CDR2 YFSETQ. The CDR3 sequence is CASSLLGGGGLFHEQYF.

The chain recombines TRBV4-1 with TRBJ1-1. The V gene's germline CDR1 is MGHRA and CDR2 YSYEKL. The CDR3 contains 13 residues. The CDR3 loop is CASSIGSGTEAFF.

The chain is built from TRBV20-1 and TRBJ1-5; TCRdb returns TRBD1, unconfirmable since there is no DNA. Germline V gene sequence: CDR1 DFQATT, CDR2 SNEGSKA (reference sequence). The CDR3 is 13 amino acids. The CDR3 loop is CSASPPSYQPQHF.

This sequence joins TRBV4-2 and TRBJ2-1; TCRdb gives TRBD2 as the D gene, but with no DNA this cannot be confirmed. The CDR3 covers 16 residues. The germline gives CDR1 LGHNA, CDR2 YNFKEQ. This CDR3 reads CASSPNVASIYNEQFF.

This rearrangement joins TRBV18 to TRBJ2-1; TCRdb designates TRBD1, a call that cannot be tested without DNA. The CDR3 runs 17 residues. Germline V gene lookup returns CDR1 KGHSH and CDR2 LQKENI. The CDR3 protein is CASSPLSPGQGVNEQFF.

The rearrangement links TRBV15 to TRBJ1-6. Germline lookup yields CDR1 LNHNV and CDR2 YYDKDF (reference sequence). The CDR3 covers 15 residues. The CDR3 sequence is CATSVDPNYNSPLHF.

CDR3 loop: CASRVQGRGELFF. This chain uses TRBV6-6 with TRBJ2-2; with no DNA, the TCRdb D assignment of TRBD1 cannot be verified. The length of the CDR3 is 13 residues. Per the germline V gene, CDR1 is MNHNY and CDR2 is SVGAGI (reference sequence).

The genes are TRBV5-1 and TRBJ2-7; the D call of TRBD1 rests on TCRdb alone, since no DNA is present to check it. Germline CDR1 and CDR2: SGHRS and YFSETQ. This CDR3 contains 13 residues. The CDR3 here is CASSNTGSYEQYF.

This chain connects TRBV28 to TRBJ2-4; TCRdb's D gene call, TRBD1, goes unchecked for lack of DNA. This CDR3 contains 16 residues. Looked up from germline, CDR1 is MDHEN and CDR2 is SYDVKM. This CDR3 is CASRPTGGLAKNIQYF. The entire variable domain, with the rest obtained from reference TRBV28 and TRBJ2-4, is as follows: DVKVTQSSRYLVKRTGEKVFLECVQDMDHENMFWYRQDPGLGLRLIYFSYDVKMKEKGDIPEGYSVSREKKERFSLILESASTNQTSMYLCASRPTGGLAKNIQYFGAGTRLSVL.